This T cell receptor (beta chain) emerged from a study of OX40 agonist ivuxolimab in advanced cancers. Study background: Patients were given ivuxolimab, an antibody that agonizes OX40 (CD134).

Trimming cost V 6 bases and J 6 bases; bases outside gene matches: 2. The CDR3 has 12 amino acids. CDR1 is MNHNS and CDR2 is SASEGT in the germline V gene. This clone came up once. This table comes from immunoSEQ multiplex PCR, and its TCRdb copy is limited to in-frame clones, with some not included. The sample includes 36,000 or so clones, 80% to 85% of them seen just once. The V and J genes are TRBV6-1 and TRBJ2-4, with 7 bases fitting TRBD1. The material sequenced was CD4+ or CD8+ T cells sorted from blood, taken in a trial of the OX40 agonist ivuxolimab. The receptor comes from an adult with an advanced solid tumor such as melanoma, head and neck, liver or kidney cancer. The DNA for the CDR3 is TGTGCCAGCAGGGGACAGCCAAACATTCAGTACTTC. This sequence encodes CASRGQPNIQYF.